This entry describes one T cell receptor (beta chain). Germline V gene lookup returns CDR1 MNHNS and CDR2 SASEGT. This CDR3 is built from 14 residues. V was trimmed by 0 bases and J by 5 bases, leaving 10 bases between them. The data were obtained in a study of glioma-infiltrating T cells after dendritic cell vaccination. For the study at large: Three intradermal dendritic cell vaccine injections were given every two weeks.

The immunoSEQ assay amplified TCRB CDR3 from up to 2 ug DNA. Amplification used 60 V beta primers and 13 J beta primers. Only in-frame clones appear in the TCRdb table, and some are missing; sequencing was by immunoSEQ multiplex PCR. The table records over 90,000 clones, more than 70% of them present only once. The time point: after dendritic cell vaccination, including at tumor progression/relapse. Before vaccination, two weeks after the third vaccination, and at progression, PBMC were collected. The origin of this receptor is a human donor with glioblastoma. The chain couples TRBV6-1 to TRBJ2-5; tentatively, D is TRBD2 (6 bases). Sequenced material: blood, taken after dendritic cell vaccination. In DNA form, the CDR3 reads TGTGCCAGCAGTGAAGCGGGAGGTTGGGAGACCCAGTACTTC. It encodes CASSEAGGWETQYF.